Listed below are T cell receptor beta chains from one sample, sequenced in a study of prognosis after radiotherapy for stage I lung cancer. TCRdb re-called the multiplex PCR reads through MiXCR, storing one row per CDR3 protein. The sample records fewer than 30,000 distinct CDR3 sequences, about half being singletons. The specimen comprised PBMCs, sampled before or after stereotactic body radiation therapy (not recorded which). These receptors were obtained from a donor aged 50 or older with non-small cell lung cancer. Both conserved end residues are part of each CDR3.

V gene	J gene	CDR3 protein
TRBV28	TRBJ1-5	CASSFSRRDRGRNQPQHF
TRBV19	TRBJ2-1	CASIGPSWPYNEQSF
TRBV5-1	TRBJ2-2	CASSFSGEVRLGELFF
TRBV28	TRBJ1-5	CASSFSRRDMVRNQPQHF
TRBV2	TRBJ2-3	CASSGRTGFTDTQYF
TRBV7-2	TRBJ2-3	CASSPGQVPYTQYF
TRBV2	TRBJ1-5	CASRREGSGNQPQHF
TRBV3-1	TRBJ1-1	CASSQSRTEAFF
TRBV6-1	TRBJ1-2	CASRTILGHGYTF
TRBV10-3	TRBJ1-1	CATQQGADTEAFF
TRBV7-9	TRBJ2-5	CASSSPGTLQETQYF
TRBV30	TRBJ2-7	CAWSRTTYEQYF
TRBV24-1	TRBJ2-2	CATSDNLAGEGTGELFF
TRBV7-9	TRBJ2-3	CASSLVGLATDTQYF
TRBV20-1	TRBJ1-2	CSARVSGIGYGYTF
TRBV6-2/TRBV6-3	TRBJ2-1	CASSYPSGQGRNEQFF
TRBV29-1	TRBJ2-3	CSVDSGSRTDTQYF
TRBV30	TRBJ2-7	CAWRTSGSTPEQYF
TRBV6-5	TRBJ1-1	CASSYGTPMNTEAFF
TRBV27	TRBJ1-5	CASSPTGQPQHF
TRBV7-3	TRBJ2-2	CASSLTGGKGVGELFF
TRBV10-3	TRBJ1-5	CAISAGIDQPQHF
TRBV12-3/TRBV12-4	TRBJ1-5	CASSLRGPGNHPQHF
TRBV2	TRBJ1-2	CASSDIDLSNYGYTF
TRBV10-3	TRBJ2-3	CAIRGTGAHASNTDTQYF
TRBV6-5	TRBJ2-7	CASSEAFYEQYF
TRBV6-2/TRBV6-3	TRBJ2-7	CASSYQSGLAGRKTYEQYF
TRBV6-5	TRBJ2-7	CASSYLGWAYEQYF
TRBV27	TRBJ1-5	CASSQRDGEFPQHF
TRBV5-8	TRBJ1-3	CASSFSASSGNTIYF
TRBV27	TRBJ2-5	CASSPWSTSWTQETQYF
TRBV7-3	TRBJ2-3	CASSSNGDTQYF
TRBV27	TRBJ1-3	CASSPRVIGTGAGNTIYF
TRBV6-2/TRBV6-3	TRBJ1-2	CASIRRGGTFYGYTF
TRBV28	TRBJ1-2	CASSLFSVPYGYTF
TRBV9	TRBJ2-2	CASSVRGTANTGELFF
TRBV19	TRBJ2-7	CASSKGWASGRKSSYEQYF
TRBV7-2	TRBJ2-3	CASSPRDSPSTDTQYF
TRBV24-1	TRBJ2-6	CATSGSRASGANVLTF
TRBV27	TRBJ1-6	CASSLKRGGGSPLHF
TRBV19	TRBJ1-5	CASTPDSLGQPQHF
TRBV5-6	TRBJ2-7	CASSFTPAAYEQYF
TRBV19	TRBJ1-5	CASRTQGGGNQPQHF
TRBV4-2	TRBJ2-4	CASSQDVAKDIQYF
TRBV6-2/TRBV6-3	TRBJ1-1	CASRVTVGTEAFF
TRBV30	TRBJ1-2	CAWGGQGGIYGYTF
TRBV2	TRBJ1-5	CASSRFRGGKQPQHF
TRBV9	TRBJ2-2	CASSVLPYPNTGELFF
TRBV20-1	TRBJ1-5	CSARDSSGRAQPQHF